A selection of T cell receptor beta chains follows, all from one sample in a study of cytomegalovirus exposure and HLA in healthy donors. The protocol was immunoSEQ multiplex PCR, while the TCRdb copy is restricted to in-frame clones and leaves out a portion. Its clone listing holds around 46,000 clones. Input material: PBMCs. Source of these receptors: a middle-aged woman in good health and CMV-seronegative. CDR3s include the opening cysteine and the closing phenylalanine or tryptophan. A D gene is named only where the DNA matches it firmly. Size tells how often a clone was seen (once, few, many) or the class of an expanded clone, and some rows leave it out.

>TRBV5-4|TRBD2|TRBJ2-7|.
CASSLAGLAGGLIGEQYF
TGTGCCAGCAGCTTGGCAGGACTAGCGGGAGGGTTAATAGGCGAGCAGTACTTC
>TRBV2|.|TRBJ1-4|.
CASSESGFTNEKLFF
TGTGCCAGCAGTGAGTCGGGGTTTACTAATGAAAAACTGTTTTTT
>TRBV5-1|TRBD2|TRBJ2-7|.
CASSFGLAGFRSSYEQYF
TGCGCCAGCAGCTTCGGACTAGCGGGATTTAGGAGCTCCTACGAGCAGTACTTC
>TRBV7-9|.|TRBJ1-1|.
CASSLGGPTEAFF
TGTGCCAGCAGCTTAGGGGGGCCCACTGAAGCTTTCTTT
>TRBV18|.|TRBJ1-5|.
CASSATIDTNQPQHF
TGTGCCAGCTCAGCTACAATTGACACCAATCAGCCCCAGCATTTT
>TRBV7-2|.|TRBJ2-3|.
CASSRYRSTDTQYF
TGTGCCAGCAGCCGTTACAGAAGCACAGATACGCAGTATTTT
>TRBV7-2|.|TRBJ2-3|.
CASTAGWGTDTQYF
TGTGCCAGCACGGCAGGGTGGGGCACAGATACGCAGTATTTT
>TRBV19|TRBD1|TRBJ1-1|.
CASSPRTGGNGAFF
TGTGCCAGTAGTCCGCGGACAGGGGGAAATGGAGCTTTCTTT
>TRBV11-3|TRBD1|TRBJ1-4|.
CASSLLTLLGQGAVGEKLFF
TGTGCCAGCAGCTTATTAACCCTTCTCGGACAGGGAGCTGTGGGGGAAAAACTGTTTTTT
>TRBV9|.|TRBJ2-5|.
CASSAGASGHETQYF
TGTGCCAGCAGCGCGGGGGCTAGCGGTCATGAGACCCAGTACTTC
>TRBV28|.|TRBJ1-5|.
CASSPSGVYSNQPQHF
TGTGCCAGCAGTCCCAGCGGGGTCTATAGCAATCAGCCCCAGCATTTT
>TRBV27|.|TRBJ2-7|.
CASSYRSSYEQYF
TGTGCCAGCTCTTACAGAAGCTCCTACGAGCAGTACTTC
>TRBV7-2|TRBD1|TRBJ2-5|.
CASSLAWGQGGETQYF
TGTGCCAGCAGCTTAGCGTGGGGACAGGGTGGGGAGACCCAGTACTTC
>TRBV6-1|.|TRBJ2-4|.
CASSDEDSLENIQYF
TGTGCCAGCAGTGACGAGGACAGTCTCGAGAACATTCAGTACTTC
>TRBV5-1|TRBD2|TRBJ2-1|.
CASSLTGTSSDEQFF
TGCGCCAGCAGCTTAACCGGGACTAGCTCAGATGAGCAGTTCTTC
>TRBV7-6|.|TRBJ2-5|.
CASSLARLETQYF
TGTGCCAGCAGCTTAGCCAGGTTGGAGACCCAGTACTTC
>TRBV9|TRBD2|TRBJ2-3|.
CASSSGRVSDTQYF
TGTGCCAGCAGTAGCGGGAGGGTATCAGATACGCAGTATTTT
>TRBV10-3|.|TRBJ2-3|.
CAISDNGGFTDTQYF
TGTGCCATCAGTGACAACGGCGGCTTCACAGATACGCAGTATTTT
>TRBV4-1|.|TRBJ2-7|.
CASSQGQPGYEQYF
TGCGCCAGCAGCCAAGGTCAGCCGGGTTACGAGCAGTACTTC
>TRBV27|.|TRBJ2-7|.
CASGDQGTTYEQYF
TGTGCCAGCGGTGATCAGGGGACAACCTACGAGCAGTACTTC
>TRBV4-3|TRBD2|TRBJ2-1|.
CASSQRGLAGEQFF
TGCGCCAGCAGCCAACGGGGACTAGCCGGGGAGCAGTTCTTC
>TRBV6-5|TRBD1|TRBJ2-7|.
CASSYRGLREQYF
TGTGCCAGCAGTTACAGGGGGCTTCGGGAGCAGTACTTC
>TRBV11-2|.|TRBJ2-1|.
CASSIGTSTGEQFF
TGTGCCAGCAGCATCGGGACATCCACGGGAGAGCAGTTCTTC
>TRBV18|.|TRBJ2-7|.
CASSPDTRYEQYF
TGTGCCAGCTCACCGGACACCCGATACGAGCAGTACTTC
>TRBV19|TRBD1|TRBJ2-7|.
CASSPSGQGSYEQYF
TGTGCCAGTAGTCCCTCAGGACAGGGTTCCTACGAGCAGTACTTC
>TRBV28|.|TRBJ1-1|.
CASSFRGTEAFF
TGTGCCAGCAGTTTTAGAGGCACTGAAGCTTTCTTT
>TRBV4-3|TRBD2|TRBJ2-1|.
CASSLRLAENNEQFF
TGCGCCAGCAGCCTACGACTAGCGGAGAACAATGAGCAGTTCTTC
>TRBV5-1|.|TRBJ2-1|.
CASSLEAGYWYNEQFF
TGCGCCAGCAGCTTGGAGGCGGGATATTGGTACAATGAGCAGTTCTTC
>TRBV11-3|TRBD1|TRBJ2-1|.
CASSLRGQGDNEQFF
TGTGCCAGCAGCTTAAGGGGTCAGGGGGACAATGAGCAGTTCTTC
>TRBV18|.|TRBJ2-3|.
CASSPPGTSTDTQYF
TGTGCCAGCTCACCACCCGGGACTAGCACAGATACGCAGTATTTT
>TRBV7-9|.|TRBJ1-3|medium-sized
CASSLPYGVDTIYF
TGTGCCAGCAGCTTACCTTACGGGGTGGACACCATATATTTT
>TRBV4-3|.|TRBJ1-3|.
CASSQGSIGKGSSGNTIYF
TGCGCCAGCAGCCAAGGGAGTATCGGGAAAGGTAGCTCTGGAAACACCATATATTTT
>TRBV6-5|.|TRBJ2-1|.
CASTRYNEQFF
TGTGCCAGCACCCGTTACAATGAGCAGTTCTTC
>TRBV4-3|TRBD2|TRBJ2-3|.
CASSQDGASGGTDTQYF
TGCGCCAGCAGCCAAGATGGGGCTAGCGGGGGCACAGATACGCAGTATTTT
>TRBV6-6|TRBD1|TRBJ2-5|.
CASSYPTGDATQYF
TGTGCCAGCAGTTACCCAACAGGGGATGCGACCCAGTACTTC
>TRBV4-2|.|TRBJ1-1|.
CASSQEQWNTEAFF
TGTGCCAGCAGCCAAGAACAGTGGAACACTGAAGCTTTCTTT
>TRBV14|.|TRBJ2-7|.
CASSQDRARDYEQYF
TGTGCCAGCAGCCAAGATCGGGCCAGGGACTACGAGCAGTACTTC
>TRBV19|TRBD2|TRBJ2-1|.
CASSARTRLDNEQFF
TGTGCCAGTAGTGCCCGGACTAGATTAGACAATGAGCAGTTCTTC
>TRBV4-1|.|TRBJ2-7|.
CASSQIQGYEQYF
TGCGCCAGCAGCCAGATACAGGGCTACGAGCAGTACTTC
>TRBV9|TRBD2|TRBJ2-3|.
CASSVGTSGIGTDTQYF
TGTGCCAGCAGCGTAGGAACTAGCGGGATCGGCACAGATACGCAGTATTTT
>TRBV6-5|.|TRBJ1-1|.
CASSYLIPTGGMAFF
TGTGCCAGCAGTTACTTAATACCGACAGGAGGCATGGCTTTCTTT
>TRBV2|.|TRBJ1-2|.
CASSESIVDTF
TGTGCCAGCAGTGAGTCCATTGTTGACACCTTC
>TRBV4-1|.|TRBJ1-1|.
CASSLQTGLQNTEAFF
TGCGCCAGCAGCCTTCAAACGGGACTACAGAACACTGAAGCTTTCTTT
>TRBV2|.|TRBJ2-7|.
CASIGGGNYEQYF
TGTGCCAGCATAGGAGGGGGCAACTACGAGCAGTACTTC
>TRBV30|TRBD2|TRBJ2-1|.
CAWSAMGTSFSCNEQFF
TGTGCCTGGAGTGCGATGGGGACTAGCTTTTCTTGCAATGAGCAGTTCTTC
>TRBV13|.|TRBJ1-2|.
CASSEPGFYGYTF
TGTGCCAGCAGCGAACCAGGGTTTTATGGCTACACCTTC
>TRBV5-1|.|TRBJ1-1|.
CASSLVARARTEAFF
TGCGCCAGCAGCTTGGTTGCCAGGGCGAGGACTGAAGCTTTCTTT
>TRBV7-2|TRBD1|TRBJ1-1|.
CASSPGDRANTEAFF
TGTGCCAGCAGCCCCGGGGACAGGGCGAACACTGAAGCTTTCTTT
>TRBV9|TRBD1|TRBJ2-4|.
CASSVDDRERNIQYF
TGTGCCAGCAGCGTAGACGACAGGGAGAGAAACATTCAGTACTTC
>TRBV18|.|TRBJ2-5|.
CASSPQEETQYF
TGTGCCAGCTCACCTCAGGAAGAGACCCAGTACTTC
>TRBV27|.|TRBJ1-2|.
CASSLLAGAGYTF
TGTGCCAGCAGTTTATTGGCTGGGGCAGGCTACACCTTC
>TRBV4-1|.|TRBJ2-2|.
CASSLPTRGNTGELFF
TGCGCCAGCAGCCTTCCGACCAGGGGAAACACCGGGGAGCTGTTTTTT
>TRBV5-8|.|TRBJ2-5|.
CASSFIETQYF
TGTGCCAGCAGCTTTATCGAGACCCAGTACTTC
>TRBV4-1|TRBD2|TRBJ2-7|.
CASRQLAGGYEQYF
TGCGCCAGCAGGCAACTAGCGGGAGGGTACGAGCAGTACTTC